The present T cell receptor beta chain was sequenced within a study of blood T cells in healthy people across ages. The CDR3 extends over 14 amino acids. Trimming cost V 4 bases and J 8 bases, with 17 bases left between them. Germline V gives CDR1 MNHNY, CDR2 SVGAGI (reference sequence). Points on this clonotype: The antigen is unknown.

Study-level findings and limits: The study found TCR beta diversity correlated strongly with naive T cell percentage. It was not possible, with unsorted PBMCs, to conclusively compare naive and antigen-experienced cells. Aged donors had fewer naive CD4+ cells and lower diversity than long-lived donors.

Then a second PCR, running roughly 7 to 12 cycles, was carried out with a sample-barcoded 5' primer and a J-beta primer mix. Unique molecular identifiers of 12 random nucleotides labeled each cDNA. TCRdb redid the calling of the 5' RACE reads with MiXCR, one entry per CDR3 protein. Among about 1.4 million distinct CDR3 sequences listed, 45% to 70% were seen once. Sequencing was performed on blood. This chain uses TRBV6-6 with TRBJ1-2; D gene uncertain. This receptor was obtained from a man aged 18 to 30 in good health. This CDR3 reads CASSSAVSIGGYTF. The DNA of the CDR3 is TGTGCCAGCAGTTCTGCCGTCAGCATTGGAGGCTACACCTTC.